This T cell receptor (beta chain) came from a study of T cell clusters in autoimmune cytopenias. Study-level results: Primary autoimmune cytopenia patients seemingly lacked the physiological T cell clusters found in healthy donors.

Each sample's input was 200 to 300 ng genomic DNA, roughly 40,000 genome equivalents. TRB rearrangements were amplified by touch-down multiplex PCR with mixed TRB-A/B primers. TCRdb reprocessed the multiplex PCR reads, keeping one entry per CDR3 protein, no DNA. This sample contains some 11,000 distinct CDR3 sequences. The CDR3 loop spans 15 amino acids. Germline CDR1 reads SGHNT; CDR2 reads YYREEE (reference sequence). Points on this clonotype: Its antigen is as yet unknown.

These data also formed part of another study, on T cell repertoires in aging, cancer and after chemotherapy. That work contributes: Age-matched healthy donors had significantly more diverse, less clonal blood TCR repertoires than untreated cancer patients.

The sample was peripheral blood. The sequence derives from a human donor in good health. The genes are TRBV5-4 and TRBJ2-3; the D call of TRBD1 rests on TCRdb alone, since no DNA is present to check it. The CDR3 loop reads CASSPPGAALDTQYF.